The clone carrying this TCR beta chain was observed a handful of times. The antigen is unknown. This entry is derived from a study of blood T cells in healthy people across ages. Regarding the study as a whole: Roughly linear age-related decline in beta diversity appeared, significant by age about 37.

A sample-barcoded 5' primer and a J-beta primer mix were used in a second PCR of about 7 to 12 cycles. Each of the samples gave a minimum of 2.5 million paired-end reads that contained CDR3. MiXCR, applied by TCRdb to the 5' RACE reads, yields one record per CDR3 protein. This sample carries about 640,000 distinct CDR3 sequences, 58% of them seen once, and the ten largest clones take 30% to 40%. Germline-derived CDR1 and CDR2 are SNHLY and FYNNEI. V was trimmed by 7 bases and J by 2 bases, leaving 15 bases between them. This CDR3 region has 14 residues. Material: blood. This clonotype was obtained from a man in his fifties or sixties in good health. The J gene is TRBJ2-7, the V gene TRBV2; TRBD2 might be the D (6 bases). As DNA, the CDR3 is TGTGCCAGCAACTTGGCGGGACCGACCTACGAGCAGTACTTC. Translating it yields CASNLAGPTYEQYF. The full variable domain, with the rest looked up from reference TRBV2 and TRBJ2-7, is EPEVTQTPSHQVTQMGQEVILRCVPISNHLYFYWYRQILGQKVEFLVSFYNNEISEKSEIFDDQFSVERPDGSNFTLKIRSTKLEDSAMYFCASNLAGPTYEQYFGPGTRLTVT.